Each of the 32 T cell receptor beta chains below was sequenced from the same sample in a study of T cells in localized non-small cell lung cancer. Using immunoSEQ multiplex PCR, the repertoire was profiled, and TCRdb retains in-frame clones only, with some absent. In the table there are approximately 64,000 clones, 85% to 90% of which are singletons. Sequencing used peripheral blood, obtained before any cancer treatment. Every receptor here comes from a woman aged 40 to 75 with stage I lung adenocarcinoma.

This clone appeared a single time. V usage is TRBV4-3 and J usage is TRBJ1-1; D is ambiguous. The CDR3 length is 15 residues. Trimming cost V 0 bases and J 4 bases, with 12 bases left between them. The germline CDR1 and CDR2 sequences are LGHNA and YSLEER. The CDR3 DNA reads TGCGCCAGCAGCCAAGATTTTTTCGGAACCACTGAAGCTTTCTTT. Encoded protein: CASSQDFFGTTEAFF.

The V and J genes are TRBV5-1 and TRBJ1-2; no reliable D call. V lost 0 bases, J lost 5 bases, and 11 bases lay in between. Germline V gene data show CDR1 as SGHRS and CDR2 as YFSETQ. The CDR3 totals 14 residues. CDR3 protein: CASSLVGGNYGYTF. Written as DNA, the CDR3 is TGCGCCAGCAGCTTGGTGGGAGGGAATTATGGCTACACCTTC.

This rearrangement joins TRBV5-6 to TRBJ1-2, with D possibly being TRBD1 (5 bases). CDR3 length: 13 amino acids. The V gene's germline CDR1 is SGHDT and CDR2 YYEEEE. Trimming pared 1 base from V and 7 bases from J, leaving 11 bases between. For the CDR3, the DNA is TGTGCCAGCAGCTTGCCGCCAGGGAGTGGCTACACCTTC. Its translation is CASSLPPGSGYTF.

The chain is built from TRBV11-1 and TRBJ1-1; 7 nucleotides align to TRBD1. Looked up from germline, CDR1 is SGHAT and CDR2 is FQDESV (reference sequence). This CDR3 comprises 13 residues. After removal of 3 bases from V and 5 bases from J, the junction contained 3 bases not matched to a gene. The CDR3 region has the DNA TGTGCCAGCAGCTTTGCACAGGGGACTGAAGCTTTCTTT. This sequence encodes CASSFAQGTEAFF.

V gene TRBV19 combines with J gene TRBJ1-5; D perhaps matches TRBD1 (6 bases). CDR3 length: 14 residues. Germline V gene data show CDR1 as LNHDA and CDR2 as SQIVND (reference sequence). The V end lost 8 bases, the J end lost 5 bases, and 16 bases lay between the germline ends. The CDR3 nucleotides are TGTGCCAGTGCGACACAGGGCCGGGATCAGCCCCAGCATTTT. Its translation is CASATQGRDQPQHF.

For this clone: One end of the junction is discordant with germline, which a read error may explain. The CDR3 spells CASSLGIGGRASYNEQFF. DNA for the CDR3: TGTGCTAGCAGCTTAGGGATTGGCGGGAGGGCCTCCTACAATGAGCAGTTCTTC. The chain couples TRBV7-7 to TRBJ2-1; 9 nucleotides agree with TRBD2. This CDR3 has 18 amino acids. Germline loops: CDR1 SSHAT, CDR2 FNYEAQ (reference sequence).

CDR3 DNA sequence: TGTGCCAGCATCCGAACTGGGACAGGGGCGGAGACCCAGTACTTC. Its protein product is CASIRTGTGAETQYF. V and J are TRBV7-2 and TRBJ2-5, with 10 bases fitting TRBD1. J gave up 5 bases and V 7 bases, and 10 bases lay outside the gene matches. CDR3 length: 15 amino acids. The V gene's germline CDR1 is SGHTA and CDR2 FQGNSA.

The chain links TRBV4-2 to TRBJ1-1; a possible D gene is TRBD1 (5 bases). Germline CDR1 is LGHNA and CDR2 is YNFKEQ. Trimming cost V 5 bases and J 1 base, with 14 bases left between them. The CDR3 totals 15 residues. CDR3 nucleotides: TGTGCCAGCAGCGGGGGATATCGGCAGAACACTGAAGCTTTCTTT. Residues: CASSGGYRQNTEAFF.

The chain's CDR3 is CASSPERGKYEQYF. The CDR3 nucleotides are TGTGCCAGCTCCCCTGAGCGGGGGAAATACGAGCAGTACTTC. This chain connects TRBV18 to TRBJ2-7; 8 bases line up with TRBD2. CDR1 is KGHSH, CDR2 LQKENI, per germline. J gave up 4 bases and V 6 bases, and 8 bases lay outside the gene matches. CDR3 size: 14 residues.

This clone was found a few times. V usage is TRBV7-8 and J usage is TRBJ1-2; 7 positions match TRBD1. The trim removed 2 bases at V and 0 bases at J, leaving 6 bases unmatched. Germline CDR1 and CDR2: SGHVS and FQNEAQ. The CDR3 extends over 16 amino acids. CDR3 loop: CASSLQLQGSNYGYTF. As DNA, the CDR3 is TGTGCCAGCAGCTTACAACTACAGGGGTCTAACTATGGCTACACCTTC.

The sample holds one count of this clone. V gene TRBV5-1 combines with J gene TRBJ1-1; the D is unclear. The CDR3 is 13 residues long. Looked up from germline, CDR1 is SGHRS and CDR2 is YFSETQ. V lost 2 bases, J lost 3 bases, and 8 bases lay in between. The CDR3 region is CASSFQDYTEAFF. CDR3 bases: TGCGCCAGCAGCTTCCAGGATTACACTGAAGCTTTCTTT.

Notes on this clone: This sample includes further DNA sequences coding for the same CDR3. V is TRBV5-1 and J is TRBJ2-1; possible D gene TRBD1, 5 bases. The length of the CDR3 is 22 residues. Germline CDR1 reads SGHRS; CDR2 reads YFSETQ. Trimming cost V 2 bases and J 0 bases, with 30 bases left between them. For the CDR3, the DNA is TGCGCCAGCAGCTTAAAGGCGATCGTGCAGGGCCCCCGCCCCTCCTCCTACAATGAGCAGTTCTTC. Its protein product is CASSLKAIVQGPRPSSYNEQFF.

CDR3 in amino acids: CASSPNFYEQYF. DNA for the CDR3: TGCGCCAGCAGCCCAAATTTCTACGAGCAGTACTTC. The chain employs TRBV5-1 and TRBJ2-7; D is undetermined. CDR3 length: 12 residues. Per the germline V gene, CDR1 is SGHRS and CDR2 is YFSETQ. V shed 4 bases and J shed 3 bases, with 8 bases lying between them.

This clone was observed a single time. The chain combines TRBV19 with TRBJ2-7; TRBD1 agrees at 8 bases. CDR1 LNHDA and CDR2 SQIVND come from the germline V gene (reference sequence). The CDR3 length is 12 residues. J lost 3 bases, V lost 6 bases, and 1 base had no gene match. In DNA form, the CDR3 reads TGTGCCAGTAGGGACAGGGACTACGAGCAGTACTTC. Translated: CASRDRDYEQYF.

Turning to this clone: The junction departs from germline at one end; a sequencing error may be responsible. V and J are TRBV5-1 and TRBJ1-1, with a possible D match to TRBD1 (5 bases). Germline assignment: CDR1 SGHRS and CDR2 YFSETQ. The length of the CDR3 is 14 residues. CDR3 in DNA: TGTGCCAGCAGCTTGCAGGGCGGGAACACTGAAGCTTTCTTT. It yields the protein CASSLQGGNTEAFF.

CDR3 DNA: TGTGCCAGCAGTCGGGGACAGGGTCGAGGTTCACCCCTCCACTTT. Translation: CASSRGQGRGSPLHF. The V call is TRBV6-5, the J call TRBJ1-6; 9 bases are shared with TRBD1. The CDR3 extends over 15 amino acids. Germline CDR1 is MNHEY and CDR2 is SVGAGI. Trimming removed 5 bases from V and 9 bases from J; junction bases left unmatched: 8.

The chain combines TRBV6-5 with TRBJ2-1; the D is unclear. CDR3 length: 14 amino acids. V was pared by 6 bases and J by 1 base, with 10 bases between. Germline V gene data show CDR1 as MNHEY and CDR2 as SVGAGI. The CDR3 DNA is TGTGCCAGCAGCGCCGGTTGGTCCTACAATGAGCAGTTCTTC. Translating it yields CASSAGWSYNEQFF.

The V gene is TRBV28, the J gene TRBJ1-1; TRBD1 matches 9 bases. CDR3 length equals 13 residues. After removal of 10 bases from V and 3 bases from J, the junction contained 6 bases not matched to a gene. Per germline, CDR1 MDHEN and CDR2 SYDVKM. CDR3: CAIQQGADTEAFF. The CDR3, as DNA: TGTGCCATCCAACAGGGGGCGGACACTGAAGCTTTCTTT.

V usage is TRBV6-5 and J usage is TRBJ2-1; 7 nucleotides agree with TRBD2. This CDR3 contains 14 residues. V shed 2 bases, J shed 4 bases, and the junction held 2 bases outside the gene matches. Germline V gene sequence: CDR1 MNHEY, CDR2 SVGAGI. The CDR3 here is CASSYTSEYNEQFF. For the CDR3, the DNA is TGTGCCAGCAGTTACACTAGCGAGTACAATGAGCAGTTCTTC.

The J gene is TRBJ2-1, the V gene TRBV19, with a possible D match to TRBD2 (6 bases). Deletions cut 4 bases from V and 6 bases from J, with 10 bases between. The CDR3 contains 13 residues. CDR1 LNHDA and CDR2 SQIVND come from the germline V gene (reference sequence). CDR3 in amino acids: CASSNRDSNEQFF. In nucleotides, the CDR3 is TGTGCCAGTAGTAACCGGGACTCCAATGAGCAGTTCTTC.

The CDR3 region has the DNA TGTGCCAGCAGCCACGGAGCGGGAGAGGACACCGGGGAGCTGTTTTTT. It is translated as CASSHGAGEDTGELFF. V is TRBV4-2 and J is TRBJ2-2, with 8 bases fitting TRBD2. Trimming at V came to 3 bases and at J to 3 bases, leaving 6 bases not matched to a gene. Germline V CDR1 and CDR2: LGHNA, YNFKEQ. The CDR3 is 16 amino acids.

This chain connects TRBV7-8 to TRBJ1-2, with D uncertain. Germline V gene sequence: CDR1 SGHVS, CDR2 FQNEAQ. CDR3 length: 16 residues. The V and J ends lost 5 bases and 5 bases respectively, with 21 bases between them. The CDR3 reads CASSPPGGSIKYGYTF. The CDR3 DNA reads TGTGCCAGCAGCCCACCTGGAGGCTCAATAAAATATGGCTACACCTTC.

The CDR3 coding sequence is TGTGCCAGCAGCCCCGGGACTAGCGGGAGGCCCGAGCAGTACTTC. This codes for CASSPGTSGRPEQYF. The chain links TRBV7-9 to TRBJ2-7, with TRBD2 identical over 15 bases. Germline V gives CDR1 SEHNR, CDR2 FQNEAQ (reference sequence). The CDR3 has 15 residues. Germline trimming cut 5 bases from V and 6 bases from J; bases unmatched to any gene: 5.

The chain combines TRBV5-1 with TRBJ1-6, with 8 positions matching TRBD1. CDR3 length: 16 amino acids. CDR1 is SGHRS and CDR2 is YFSETQ in the germline V gene. With 4 bases clipped from V and 10 bases from J, the junction kept 13 bases outside the gene matches. The DNA of the CDR3 is TGCGCCAGCAGCCCGGAGGGCCAGGGGGCAGGATCACCCCTCCACTTT. Amino acid sequence: CASSPEGQGAGSPLHF.

The DNA for the CDR3 is TGTGCCAGCCAAGCCACCGGCAATCAGCCCCAGCATTTT. Protein: CASQATGNQPQHF. The V and J genes are TRBV28 and TRBJ1-5; no reliable D call. CDR3 length: 13 residues. The germline V gene has CDR1 MDHEN and CDR2 SYDVKM. Deletions cut 8 bases from V and 2 bases from J, with 10 bases between.

This clone was observed once. The rearrangement links TRBV5-1 to TRBJ2-3; 9 nucleotides agree with TRBD2. Germline V gives CDR1 SGHRS, CDR2 YFSETQ. V dropped 1 base and J dropped 2; count of bases not matched to a gene: 5. CDR3 length equals 16 residues. CDR3 sequence: CASSLRAGGSTDTQYF. The CDR3 DNA sequence: TGCGCCAGCAGCTTGAGGGCGGGGGGGTCCACAGATACGCAGTATTTT. Filled out from reference TRBV5-1 and TRBJ2-3, the complete variable domain reads KAGVTQTPRYLIKTRGQQVTLSCSPISGHRSVSWYQQTPGQGLQFLFEYFSETQRNKGNFPGRFSGRQFSNSRSEMNVSTLELGDSALYLCASSLRAGGSTDTQYFGPGTRLTVL.

The chain links TRBV29-1 to TRBJ2-5, with 7 bases lining up with TRBD1. This CDR3 is 12 amino acids long. In germline, CDR1 is SQVTM, CDR2 ANQGSEA. The junction had 1 base not matched to a gene; V was cut back by 5 bases and J by 1 base. CDR3 region: CSVHRGQETQYF. For the CDR3, the DNA is TGCAGCGTTCACAGGGGCCAAGAGACCCAGTACTTC. The variable domain in full, completed from reference TRBV29-1 and TRBJ2-5, reads SAVISQKPSRDICQRGTSLTIQCQVDSQVTMMFWYRQQPGQSLTLIATANQGSEATYESGFVIDKFPISRPNLTFSTLTVSNMSPEDSSIYLCSVHRGQETQYFGPGTRLLVL.

This clone was detected a few times. V usage is TRBV28 and J usage is TRBJ1-1, with a tentative D call TRBD1 (5 bases). Trimming took 5 bases from V and 4 from J, leaving 14 bases between them. Germline-derived CDR1 and CDR2 are MDHEN and SYDVKM. CDR3 length: 14 residues. CDR3 bases: TGTGCCAGCAGTCGAGTGTGGGGGAGCACTGAAGCTTTCTTT. This translates into CASSRVWGSTEAFF.

This clone was detected only a few times. The chain uses TRBV7-9 and TRBJ1-1; D is unclear. V dropped 6 bases and J dropped 0 bases, with 5 bases sitting between them. CDR3 length: 12 residues. CDR1 and CDR2 from the germline V gene are SEHNR and FQNEAQ (reference sequence). The DNA for the CDR3 is TGTGCCAGCAGACGACTGAACACTGAAGCTTTCTTT. Amino acid sequence: CASRRLNTEAFF.

This sequence joins TRBV2 and TRBJ1-2; no clear D gene. CDR1 and CDR2 from the germline V gene are SNHLY and FYNNEI. V was trimmed by 7 bases and J by 6 bases, leaving 9 bases between them. This CDR3 has 11 residues. CDR3 sequence (DNA): TGTGCCAGCACTATCGGGCATGGCTACACCTTC. Protein sequence: CASTIGHGYTF.

V usage is TRBV7-2 and J usage is TRBJ2-3, with D possibly being TRBD2 (5 bases). This CDR3 comprises 14 residues. Germline values: CDR1 SGHTA, CDR2 FQGNSA. Trimming cost V 5 bases and J 7 bases, with 16 bases left between them. CDR3 loop: CASSKGRSANTQYF. The CDR3, as DNA: TGTGCCAGCAGCAAAGGGAGAAGCGCAAATACGCAGTATTTT.

The chain recombines TRBV5-1 with TRBJ2-2, with no clear D. With 0 bases removed from V and 5 bases from J, the gap between germline ends came to 14 bases. The germline gives CDR1 SGHRS, CDR2 YFSETQ. The CDR3 has 16 residues. As DNA, the CDR3 is TGCGCCAGCAGCTTGGATCCCAGAAGGGCAACCGGGGAGCTGTTTTTT. This sequence encodes CASSLDPRRATGELFF.